One and the same sample provided the 8 T cell receptor beta chains below, sequenced in a study of T cells in Graves' hyperthyroidism and ophthalmopathy (dated by TCRdb to about 2019). The library relied on multiplex PCR. Sequencing was carried out with an Illumina HiSeq 2000. TCR beta CDR3 regions were amplified from RNA transcripts. The first round of RT-PCR for the TCR CDR3 was performed with the HTBI primer set and the Qiagen OneStep RT-PCR kit. The raw public reads went through TCRdb reprocessing: fastp at Q25, MiXCR clone calling, in-frame beta chains kept. Identical CDR3 protein sequences are pooled into one entry, listed with their most common genes and DNA. The sample table holds approximately 410,000 distinct CDR3 sequences, of which approximately 13% were seen once. The ten largest clonotypes hold about 5% of the sample. The sequenced sample was blood. The source is a woman younger than 35 with Graves' hyperthyroidism.

This clonotype was counted many times. V is TRBV20-1 and J is TRBJ2-7; D is perhaps TRBD1 (6 bases). CDR3 length: 14 residues. Germline V gene lookup returns CDR1 DFQATT and CDR2 SNEGSKA (reference sequence). V was cut by 4 bases and J by 2 bases, with 15 bases left in between. The CDR3 sequence is CSATGTKIAYEQYF. The CDR3 DNA sequence: TGCAGTGCTACCGGGACAAAAATCGCCTACGAGCAGTACTTC.

This clonotype was found many times. This chain uses TRBV4-3 with TRBJ2-7, with D tentatively TRBD2 (6 bases). V was cut by 4 bases and J by 6 bases, with 19 bases left in between. Per the germline V gene, CDR1 is LGHNA and CDR2 is YSLEER. This CDR3 contains 15 residues. The CDR3 is CASSRVVSGSGEQYF. CDR3 coding DNA: TGCGCCAGCAGCCGCGTAGTTAGCGGATCGGGCGAGCAGTACTTC.

This clonotype was detected only a few times. The CDR3 coding sequence is TGTGCCAGCAGCGTAGGCAGCGGGAGATCCTACAATGAGCAGTTCTTC. Residues: CASSVGSGRSYNEQFF. The rearrangement links TRBV9 to TRBJ2-1; the match to TRBD2 covers 8 bases. This CDR3 comprises 16 residues. Unmatched junction bases numbered 3, after V lost 0 bases and J lost 1 base. Per the germline V gene, CDR1 is SGDLS and CDR2 is YYNGEE.

This clonotype was seen a handful of times. The chain combines TRBV7-9 with TRBJ2-3; D is perhaps TRBD1 (8 bases). Germline V gives CDR1 SEHNR, CDR2 FQNEAQ (reference sequence). CDR3 length equals 17 residues. V was clipped by 0 bases and J by 2 bases, with 15 bases between them. The DNA of the CDR3 is TGTGCCAGCAGCTTAGCACAGGGGGGGTTTTTCACAGATACGCAGTATTTT. Protein product: CASSLAQGGFFTDTQYF.

CDR3 in amino acids: CSVGSRAYTEAFF. CDR3 nucleotides: TGCAGCGTTGGGTCCAGGGCTTACACTGAAGCTTTCTTT. The rearrangement uses TRBV29-1 and TRBJ1-1, with a possible D match to TRBD1 (5 bases). Germline assignment: CDR1 SQVTM and CDR2 ANQGSEA. The V end was cut by 4 bases, the J end by 3 bases, with 12 bases between. The length of the CDR3 is 13 residues.

This clonotype came up many times. This chain connects TRBV11-1 to TRBJ2-3; perhaps TRBD2 as D (6 bases). The germline V gene has CDR1 SGHAT and CDR2 FQDESV (reference sequence). There are 14 residues in the CDR3. The V gene lost 5 bases and the J gene lost 0 bases, with 9 bases spanning the gap. DNA of the CDR3: TGTGCCAGCAGCCGGGGGTTTAGCACAGATACGCAGTATTTT. Protein sequence: CASSRGFSTDTQYF.

This clonotype was seen at least ten times. The chain combines TRBV2 with TRBJ1-2; D perhaps matches TRBD1 (5 bases). Germline assignment: CDR1 SNHLY and CDR2 FYNNEI. The CDR3 is 15 amino acids. V dropped 3 bases and J dropped 2 bases, with 13 bases sitting between them. The CDR3 DNA is TGTGCCAGCAGTGATTTGGGGGATAGAAACTATGGCTACACCTTC. It yields the protein CASSDLGDRNYGYTF.

This clonotype was observed many times. The chain carries TRBV7-2 and TRBJ1-1; 7 bases agree with TRBD1. In germline, CDR1 is SGHTA, CDR2 FQGNSA. This CDR3 has 13 amino acids. With V trimmed by 1 base and J by 14 bases, 10 bases remained unmatched. Written as DNA, the CDR3 is TGTGCCAGCAGCTTAGACAGGGGCTCTTCCGTATTCTTT. Translation: CASSLDRGSSVFF.